This T cell receptor beta chain was identified during a study of T cell changes during pregnancy in multiple sclerosis. The protocol was immunoSEQ multiplex PCR, while the TCRdb copy is restricted to in-frame clones and leaves out a portion. Among about 50,000 clones listed, roughly 95% were seen once. Looked up from germline, CDR1 is LNHDA and CDR2 is SQIVND (reference sequence). Trimming took 4 bases from V and 0 from J, leaving 16 bases between them. The CDR3 totals 16 residues. The starting material was CD4+ T cells from peripheral blood mononuclear cells, obtained in the third trimester of pregnancy. V usage is TRBV19 and J usage is TRBJ2-7; unclear D gene. The TCR sequence derives from a female donor with multiple sclerosis, enrolled in a pregnancy study. The CDR3 DNA follows: TGTGCCAGTAGTACTGTTGTGACTTGGAGCTCCTACGAGCAGTACTTC. It translates to CASSTVVTWSSYEQYF.